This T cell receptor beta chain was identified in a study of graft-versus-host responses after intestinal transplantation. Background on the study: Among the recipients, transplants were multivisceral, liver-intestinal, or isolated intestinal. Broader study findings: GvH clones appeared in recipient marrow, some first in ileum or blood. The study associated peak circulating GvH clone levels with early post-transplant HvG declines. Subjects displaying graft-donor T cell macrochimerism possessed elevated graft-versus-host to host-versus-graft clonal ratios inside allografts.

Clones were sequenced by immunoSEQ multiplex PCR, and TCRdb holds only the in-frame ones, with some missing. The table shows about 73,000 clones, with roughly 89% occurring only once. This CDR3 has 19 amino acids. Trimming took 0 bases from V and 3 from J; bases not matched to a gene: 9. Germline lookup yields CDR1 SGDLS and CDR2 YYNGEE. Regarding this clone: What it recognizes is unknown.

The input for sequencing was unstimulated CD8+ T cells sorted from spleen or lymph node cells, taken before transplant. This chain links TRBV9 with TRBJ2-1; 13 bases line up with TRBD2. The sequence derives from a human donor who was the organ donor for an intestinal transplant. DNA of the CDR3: TGTGCCAGCAGCGTAGCCCCGGGACTAGCGGGGCAAGACTACAATGAGCAGTTCTTC. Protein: CASSVAPGLAGQDYNEQFF.